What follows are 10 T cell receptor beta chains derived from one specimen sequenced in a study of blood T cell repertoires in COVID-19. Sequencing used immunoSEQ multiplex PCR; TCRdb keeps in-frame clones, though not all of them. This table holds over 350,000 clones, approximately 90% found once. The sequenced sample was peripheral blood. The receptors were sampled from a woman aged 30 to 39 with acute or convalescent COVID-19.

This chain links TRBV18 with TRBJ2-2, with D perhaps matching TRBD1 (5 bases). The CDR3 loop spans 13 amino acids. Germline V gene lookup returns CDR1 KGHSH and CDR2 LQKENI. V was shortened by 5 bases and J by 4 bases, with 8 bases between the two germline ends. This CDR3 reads CASSSRVTGELFF. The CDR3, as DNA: TGTGCCAGCTCAAGCAGGGTCACCGGGGAGCTGTTTTTT.

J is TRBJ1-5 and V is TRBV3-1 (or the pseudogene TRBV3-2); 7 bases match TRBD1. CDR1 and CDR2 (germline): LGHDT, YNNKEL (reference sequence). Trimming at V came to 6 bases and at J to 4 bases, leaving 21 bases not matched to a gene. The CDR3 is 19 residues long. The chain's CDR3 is CASSNNAGPTGMGNQPQHF. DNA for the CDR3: TGTGCCAGCAGTAATAACGCAGGCCCGACAGGGATGGGGAATCAGCCCCAGCATTTT.

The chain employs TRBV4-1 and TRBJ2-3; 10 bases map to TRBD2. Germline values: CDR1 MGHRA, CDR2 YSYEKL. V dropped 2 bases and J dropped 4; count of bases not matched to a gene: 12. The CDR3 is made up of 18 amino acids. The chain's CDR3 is CASSQPSGGASVSDTQYF. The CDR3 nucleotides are TGCGCCAGCAGCCAACCAAGCGGGGGGGCTTCTGTTTCAGATACGCAGTATTTT.

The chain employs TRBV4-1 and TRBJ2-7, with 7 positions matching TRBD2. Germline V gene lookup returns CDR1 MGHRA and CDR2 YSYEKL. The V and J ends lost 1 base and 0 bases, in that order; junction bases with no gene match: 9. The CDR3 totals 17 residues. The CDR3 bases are TGCGCCAGCAGCCAAGTATCGAGCGGGGCAAGCTCCTACGAGCAGTACTTC. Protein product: CASSQVSSGASSYEQYF.

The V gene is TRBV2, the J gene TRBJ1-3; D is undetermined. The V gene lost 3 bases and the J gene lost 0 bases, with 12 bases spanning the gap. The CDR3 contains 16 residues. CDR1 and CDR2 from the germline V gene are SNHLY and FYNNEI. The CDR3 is CASSDPGFDSGNTIYF. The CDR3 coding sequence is TGTGCCAGCAGTGATCCCGGGTTCGACTCTGGAAACACCATATATTTT.

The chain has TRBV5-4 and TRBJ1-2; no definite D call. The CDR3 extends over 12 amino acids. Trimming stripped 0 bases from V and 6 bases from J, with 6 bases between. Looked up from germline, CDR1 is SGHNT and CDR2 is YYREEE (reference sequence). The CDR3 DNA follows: TGTGCCAGCAGCTTGGCCCGGGATGGCTACACCTTC. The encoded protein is CASSLARDGYTF.

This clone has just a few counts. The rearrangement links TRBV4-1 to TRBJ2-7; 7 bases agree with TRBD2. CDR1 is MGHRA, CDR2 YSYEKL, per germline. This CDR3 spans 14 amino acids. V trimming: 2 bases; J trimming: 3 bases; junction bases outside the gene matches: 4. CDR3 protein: CASSQKRGNYEQYF. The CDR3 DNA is TGCGCCAGCAGCCAAAAGCGGGGTAACTACGAGCAGTACTTC.

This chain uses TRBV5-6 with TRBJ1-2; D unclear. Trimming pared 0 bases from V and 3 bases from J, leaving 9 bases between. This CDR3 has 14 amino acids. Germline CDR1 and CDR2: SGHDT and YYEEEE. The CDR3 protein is CASSLGQDYYGYTF. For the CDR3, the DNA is TGTGCCAGCAGCTTGGGGCAGGACTACTATGGCTACACCTTC. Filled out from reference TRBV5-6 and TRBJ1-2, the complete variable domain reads DAGVTQSPTHLIKTRGQQVTLRCSPKSGHDTVSWYQQALGQGPQFIFQYYEEEERQRGNFPDRFSGHQFPNYSSELNVNALLLGDSALYLCASSLGQDYYGYTFGSGTRLTVV.

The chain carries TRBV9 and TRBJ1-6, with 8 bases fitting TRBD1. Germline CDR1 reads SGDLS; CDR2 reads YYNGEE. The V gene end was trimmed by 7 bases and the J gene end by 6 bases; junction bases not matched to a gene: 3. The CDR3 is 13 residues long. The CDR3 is CASRTGSNSPLHF. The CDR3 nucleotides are TGTGCCAGCCGGACAGGGAGTAATTCACCCCTCCACTTT.

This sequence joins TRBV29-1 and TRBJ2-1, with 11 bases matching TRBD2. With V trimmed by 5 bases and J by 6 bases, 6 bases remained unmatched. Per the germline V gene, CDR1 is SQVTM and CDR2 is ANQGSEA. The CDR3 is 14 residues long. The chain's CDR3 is CSVRGLAGFNEQFF. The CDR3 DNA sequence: TGCAGCGTTCGAGGACTAGCGGGCTTCAATGAGCAGTTCTTC.